The rows below give T cell receptor beta chains drawn from one sample of a study of blood T cell repertoires in COVID-19. Clones were sequenced by immunoSEQ multiplex PCR, and TCRdb holds only the in-frame ones, with some missing. Of 7,000 to 9,500 clones in the sample, approximately 80% were seen once. The source material was peripheral blood. Receptor source: a human donor in a cohort sampled during active COVID-19. Both conserved end residues are part of each CDR3. The order of the fields is clone size, J gene, V gene, D gene, CDR3 protein, CDR3 DNA. The D gene is left open where the match is weak. The size of a clone is reported for some rows only, either as once, few or many, or as a class for expanded clones.

clone size: -; J gene: TRBJ2-1; V gene: TRBV4-3; D gene: -; CDR3 protein: CASSQDGQYNEQFF; CDR3 DNA: TGCGCCAGCAGCCAAGATGGCCAATACAATGAGCAGTTCTTC
clone size: -; J gene: TRBJ1-1; V gene: TRBV9; D gene: TRBD1; CDR3 protein: CASSVDQGVRTEAFF; CDR3 DNA: TGTGCCAGCAGCGTAGATCAGGGGGTAAGAACTGAAGCTTTCTTT
clone size: -; J gene: TRBJ2-3; V gene: TRBV3-1/TRBV3-2; D gene: TRBD2; CDR3 protein: CASSQTSGSTDTQYF; CDR3 DNA: TGTGCCAGCAGCCAGACTAGCGGGAGCACAGATACGCAGTATTTT
clone size: once; J gene: TRBJ2-2; V gene: TRBV5-1; D gene: TRBD2; CDR3 protein: CASSPSGTGELFF; CDR3 DNA: TGCGCCAGCAGCCCTAGCGGCACCGGGGAGCTGTTTTTT
clone size: -; J gene: TRBJ1-1; V gene: TRBV10-3; D gene: TRBD1; CDR3 protein: CATQPGQGNTEAFF; CDR3 DNA: TGTGCCACCCAGCCGGGACAGGGGAACACTGAAGCTTTCTTT
clone size: -; J gene: TRBJ2-3; V gene: TRBV7-2; D gene: TRBD1; CDR3 protein: CASSRAAGGDTQYF; CDR3 DNA: TGTGCCAGCAGCCGTGCGGCAGGGGGAGATACGCAGTATTTT
clone size: -; J gene: TRBJ1-1; V gene: TRBV6-1; D gene: TRBD1; CDR3 protein: CASSEPTTGRRTEAFF; CDR3 DNA: TGTGCCAGCAGTGAACCAACGACAGGGAGGAGGACTGAAGCTTTCTTT
clone size: -; J gene: TRBJ1-2; V gene: TRBV7-2; D gene: -; CDR3 protein: CASSRRQGYYGYTF; CDR3 DNA: TGTGCCAGCAGCCGTAGGCAGGGCTACTATGGCTACACCTTC
clone size: medium-sized; J gene: TRBJ1-1; V gene: TRBV19; D gene: -; CDR3 protein: CASSIKTGTEAFF; CDR3 DNA: TGTGCCAGTAGTATCAAAACAGGCACTGAAGCTTTCTTT
clone size: -; J gene: TRBJ2-7; V gene: TRBV7-9; D gene: -; CDR3 protein: CASSVSHEQYF; CDR3 DNA: TGTGCCAGCAGCGTATCTCACGAGCAGTACTTC
clone size: few; J gene: TRBJ1-5; V gene: TRBV6-2/TRBV6-3; D gene: TRBD1; CDR3 protein: CASSWMTGGEGNQPQHF; CDR3 DNA: TGTGCCAGCAGTTGGATGACAGGGGGCGAGGGCAATCAGCCCCAGCATTTT
clone size: -; J gene: TRBJ1-3; V gene: TRBV2; D gene: -; CDR3 protein: CASSPGAISGNTIYF; CDR3 DNA: TGTGCCAGCAGTCCAGGTGCGATCTCTGGAAACACCATATATTTT
clone size: -; J gene: TRBJ1-1; V gene: TRBV5-1; D gene: -; CDR3 protein: CASSLGGSANTEAFF; CDR3 DNA: TGCGCCAGCAGCTTGGGGGGCAGTGCCAACACTGAAGCTTTCTTT
clone size: -; J gene: TRBJ1-4; V gene: TRBV30; D gene: -; CDR3 protein: CAWSVGHTGKLFF; CDR3 DNA: TGTGCCTGGAGTGTGGGACACACGGGAAAACTGTTTTTT